This T cell receptor (beta chain) was sequenced in a study of blood T cell repertoires in COVID-19. For the study at large: Sites across the United States, Italy and Spain contributed samples from acute and convalescent COVID-19. From T cells, B-cell-depleted T cells, or PBMCs came the material, which was cDNA or gDNA.

In the source study's methods: Reference gene primer amplification yielded estimated nucleated cell counts. This table comes from immunoSEQ multiplex PCR, and its TCRdb copy is limited to in-frame clones, with some not included. The DNA was the basis for D and trimming; V, J and clone size are from that table. The profile covers about 230,000 clones, with over 70% appearing a single time and approximately 7.9% taken by the ten largest. The length of the CDR3 is 15 residues. Trimming cost V 4 bases and J 8 bases, with 18 bases left between them. CDR1 is ENHRY, CDR2 SYGVKD, per germline. The specimen sequenced was peripheral blood. The V call is TRBV10-3, the J call TRBJ2-1, with D possibly being TRBD2 (6 bases). This TCR derives from an elderly woman with acute or convalescent COVID-19. The CDR3 DNA is TGTGCCATCAGTGGAAAAGGCGGGACTGGGGATGAGCAGTTCTTC. This sequence encodes CAISGKGGTGDEQFF.